This T cell receptor (beta chain) was retrieved from a study of blood T cell repertoires in COVID-19. Looking at the study overall: From the United States, Italy and Spain came samples of acute and convalescent COVID-19. T cells, B-cell-depleted T cells, or PBMCs supplied cDNA or gDNA.

CDR3 size: 14 residues. V gave up 6 bases and J gave up 4 bases; unmatched junction bases: 8. Germline V gene sequence: CDR1 SNHLY, CDR2 FYNNEI. Original analysis: Nucleated cell counts were estimated from reference gene primer amplification. Profiling relied on immunoSEQ multiplex PCR, and the TCRdb table lists in-frame clones only, not all of them. V, J and clone size reflect that table, while D and trimming were determined from the DNA. The sample holds about 250,000 clones, 70% to 90% seen once. Sequenced material: peripheral blood. The chain links TRBV2 to TRBJ1-1; 7 bases are a match to TRBD1. The TCR was taken from a man aged 18-30 years with active or convalescent COVID-19. The CDR3 DNA sequence: TGTGCCAGCAGCCTAGGGGGCCGGGTCACTGAAGCTTTCTTT. It specifies CASSLGGRVTEAFF. Full variable domain (outside the CDR3, taken from reference TRBV2 and TRBJ1-1): EPEVTQTPSHQVTQMGQEVILRCVPISNHLYFYWYRQILGQKVEFLVSFYNNEISEKSEIFDDQFSVERPDGSNFTLKIRSTKLEDSAMYFCASSLGGRVTEAFFGQGTRLTVV.